The rows below give T cell receptor beta chains drawn from one sample of a study of beta chain features in type 1 diabetes. Some clones are missing from TCRdb's copy, which holds only in-frame ones; the method was immunoSEQ multiplex PCR. The sample includes tens of thousands of clones, 68% of them seen just once. Material for sequencing was stem cell memory CD4+ T cells from blood. Receptors were obtained from a woman in her thirties or forties with type 1 diabetes. Both conserved end residues are part of each CDR3. Each record gives: D gene, clone size, V gene, J gene, CDR3 protein, CDR3 DNA. A D gene is named only where the DNA matches it firmly. Rows may omit the clone size; those that give it use once, few, many or a size class.

D: TRBD1
size: .
V: TRBV5-4
J: TRBJ1-1
CDR3: CASSQNRGGNTEAFF
DNA: TGTGCCAGCAGCCAAAACAGGGGGGGGAACACTGAAGCTTTCTTT

D: TRBD1
size: .
V: TRBV7-6
J: TRBJ2-3
CDR3: CASSSPGQPTDTQYF
DNA: TGTGCCAGCAGCAGCCCGGGACAGCCCACAGATACGCAGTATTTT

D: .
size: few
V: TRBV7-3
J: TRBJ1-2
CDR3: CASSPGADYGYTF
DNA: TGTGCCAGCAGCCCTGGGGCAGACTATGGCTACACCTTC

D: .
size: few
V: TRBV19
J: TRBJ1-2
CDR3: CASSIEGDYGYTF
DNA: TGTGCCAGTAGTATCGAGGGGGACTATGGCTACACCTTC

D: TRBD2
size: .
V: TRBV12-5
J: TRBJ2-4
CDR3: CASGGTPPQREGGRHPKNIQYF
DNA: TGTGCTAGTGGTGGGACACCCCCCCAGCGGGAGGGCGGCAGGCACCCCAAAAACATTCAGTACTTC

D: TRBD2
size: .
V: TRBV28
J: TRBJ2-7
CDR3: CASSFTSGLQREQYF
DNA: TGTGCCAGCAGTTTTACTAGCGGACTTCAAAGGGAGCAGTACTTC

D: .
size: .
V: TRBV7-2
J: TRBJ1-4
CDR3: CASSLVGSLGSEKLFF
DNA: TGTGCCAGCAGCTTAGTGGGATCCCTAGGGAGTGAAAAACTGTTTTTT

D: .
size: few
V: TRBV18
J: TRBJ2-5
CDR3: CASSPTRGETQYF
DNA: TGTGCCAGCTCACCAACCAGGGGAGAGACCCAGTACTTC

D: .
size: .
V: TRBV6-1
J: TRBJ2-3
CDR3: CASVTGRAGLDTQYF
DNA: TGTGCCAGCGTAACAGGGAGGGCGGGTTTAGATACGCAGTATTTT

D: TRBD2
size: .
V: TRBV5-8
J: TRBJ2-1
CDR3: CASSPTGREVYEQFF
DNA: TGTGCCAGCAGCCCAACCGGGCGGGAGGTCTATGAGCAGTTCTTC

D: .
size: .
V: TRBV7-2
J: TRBJ2-7
CDR3: CASSFTVNYEQYF
DNA: TGTGCCAGCAGCTTCACGGTCAACTACGAGCAGTACTTC

D: .
size: .
V: TRBV7-2
J: TRBJ2-1
CDR3: CASSLEGHHNEQFF
DNA: TGTGCCAGCAGCTTAGAGGGACACCACAATGAGCAGTTCTTC

D: .
size: .
V: TRBV7-2
J: TRBJ2-7
CDR3: CASSSDAGLGGSYEQYF
DNA: TGTGCCAGCAGCTCCGATGCTGGGCTGGGGGGCTCCTACGAGCAGTACTTC

D: TRBD1
size: .
V: TRBV10-3
J: TRBJ1-1
CDR3: CAISESGQGSAEAFF
DNA: TGTGCCATCAGTGAGTCCGGACAGGGTTCCGCTGAAGCTTTCTTT